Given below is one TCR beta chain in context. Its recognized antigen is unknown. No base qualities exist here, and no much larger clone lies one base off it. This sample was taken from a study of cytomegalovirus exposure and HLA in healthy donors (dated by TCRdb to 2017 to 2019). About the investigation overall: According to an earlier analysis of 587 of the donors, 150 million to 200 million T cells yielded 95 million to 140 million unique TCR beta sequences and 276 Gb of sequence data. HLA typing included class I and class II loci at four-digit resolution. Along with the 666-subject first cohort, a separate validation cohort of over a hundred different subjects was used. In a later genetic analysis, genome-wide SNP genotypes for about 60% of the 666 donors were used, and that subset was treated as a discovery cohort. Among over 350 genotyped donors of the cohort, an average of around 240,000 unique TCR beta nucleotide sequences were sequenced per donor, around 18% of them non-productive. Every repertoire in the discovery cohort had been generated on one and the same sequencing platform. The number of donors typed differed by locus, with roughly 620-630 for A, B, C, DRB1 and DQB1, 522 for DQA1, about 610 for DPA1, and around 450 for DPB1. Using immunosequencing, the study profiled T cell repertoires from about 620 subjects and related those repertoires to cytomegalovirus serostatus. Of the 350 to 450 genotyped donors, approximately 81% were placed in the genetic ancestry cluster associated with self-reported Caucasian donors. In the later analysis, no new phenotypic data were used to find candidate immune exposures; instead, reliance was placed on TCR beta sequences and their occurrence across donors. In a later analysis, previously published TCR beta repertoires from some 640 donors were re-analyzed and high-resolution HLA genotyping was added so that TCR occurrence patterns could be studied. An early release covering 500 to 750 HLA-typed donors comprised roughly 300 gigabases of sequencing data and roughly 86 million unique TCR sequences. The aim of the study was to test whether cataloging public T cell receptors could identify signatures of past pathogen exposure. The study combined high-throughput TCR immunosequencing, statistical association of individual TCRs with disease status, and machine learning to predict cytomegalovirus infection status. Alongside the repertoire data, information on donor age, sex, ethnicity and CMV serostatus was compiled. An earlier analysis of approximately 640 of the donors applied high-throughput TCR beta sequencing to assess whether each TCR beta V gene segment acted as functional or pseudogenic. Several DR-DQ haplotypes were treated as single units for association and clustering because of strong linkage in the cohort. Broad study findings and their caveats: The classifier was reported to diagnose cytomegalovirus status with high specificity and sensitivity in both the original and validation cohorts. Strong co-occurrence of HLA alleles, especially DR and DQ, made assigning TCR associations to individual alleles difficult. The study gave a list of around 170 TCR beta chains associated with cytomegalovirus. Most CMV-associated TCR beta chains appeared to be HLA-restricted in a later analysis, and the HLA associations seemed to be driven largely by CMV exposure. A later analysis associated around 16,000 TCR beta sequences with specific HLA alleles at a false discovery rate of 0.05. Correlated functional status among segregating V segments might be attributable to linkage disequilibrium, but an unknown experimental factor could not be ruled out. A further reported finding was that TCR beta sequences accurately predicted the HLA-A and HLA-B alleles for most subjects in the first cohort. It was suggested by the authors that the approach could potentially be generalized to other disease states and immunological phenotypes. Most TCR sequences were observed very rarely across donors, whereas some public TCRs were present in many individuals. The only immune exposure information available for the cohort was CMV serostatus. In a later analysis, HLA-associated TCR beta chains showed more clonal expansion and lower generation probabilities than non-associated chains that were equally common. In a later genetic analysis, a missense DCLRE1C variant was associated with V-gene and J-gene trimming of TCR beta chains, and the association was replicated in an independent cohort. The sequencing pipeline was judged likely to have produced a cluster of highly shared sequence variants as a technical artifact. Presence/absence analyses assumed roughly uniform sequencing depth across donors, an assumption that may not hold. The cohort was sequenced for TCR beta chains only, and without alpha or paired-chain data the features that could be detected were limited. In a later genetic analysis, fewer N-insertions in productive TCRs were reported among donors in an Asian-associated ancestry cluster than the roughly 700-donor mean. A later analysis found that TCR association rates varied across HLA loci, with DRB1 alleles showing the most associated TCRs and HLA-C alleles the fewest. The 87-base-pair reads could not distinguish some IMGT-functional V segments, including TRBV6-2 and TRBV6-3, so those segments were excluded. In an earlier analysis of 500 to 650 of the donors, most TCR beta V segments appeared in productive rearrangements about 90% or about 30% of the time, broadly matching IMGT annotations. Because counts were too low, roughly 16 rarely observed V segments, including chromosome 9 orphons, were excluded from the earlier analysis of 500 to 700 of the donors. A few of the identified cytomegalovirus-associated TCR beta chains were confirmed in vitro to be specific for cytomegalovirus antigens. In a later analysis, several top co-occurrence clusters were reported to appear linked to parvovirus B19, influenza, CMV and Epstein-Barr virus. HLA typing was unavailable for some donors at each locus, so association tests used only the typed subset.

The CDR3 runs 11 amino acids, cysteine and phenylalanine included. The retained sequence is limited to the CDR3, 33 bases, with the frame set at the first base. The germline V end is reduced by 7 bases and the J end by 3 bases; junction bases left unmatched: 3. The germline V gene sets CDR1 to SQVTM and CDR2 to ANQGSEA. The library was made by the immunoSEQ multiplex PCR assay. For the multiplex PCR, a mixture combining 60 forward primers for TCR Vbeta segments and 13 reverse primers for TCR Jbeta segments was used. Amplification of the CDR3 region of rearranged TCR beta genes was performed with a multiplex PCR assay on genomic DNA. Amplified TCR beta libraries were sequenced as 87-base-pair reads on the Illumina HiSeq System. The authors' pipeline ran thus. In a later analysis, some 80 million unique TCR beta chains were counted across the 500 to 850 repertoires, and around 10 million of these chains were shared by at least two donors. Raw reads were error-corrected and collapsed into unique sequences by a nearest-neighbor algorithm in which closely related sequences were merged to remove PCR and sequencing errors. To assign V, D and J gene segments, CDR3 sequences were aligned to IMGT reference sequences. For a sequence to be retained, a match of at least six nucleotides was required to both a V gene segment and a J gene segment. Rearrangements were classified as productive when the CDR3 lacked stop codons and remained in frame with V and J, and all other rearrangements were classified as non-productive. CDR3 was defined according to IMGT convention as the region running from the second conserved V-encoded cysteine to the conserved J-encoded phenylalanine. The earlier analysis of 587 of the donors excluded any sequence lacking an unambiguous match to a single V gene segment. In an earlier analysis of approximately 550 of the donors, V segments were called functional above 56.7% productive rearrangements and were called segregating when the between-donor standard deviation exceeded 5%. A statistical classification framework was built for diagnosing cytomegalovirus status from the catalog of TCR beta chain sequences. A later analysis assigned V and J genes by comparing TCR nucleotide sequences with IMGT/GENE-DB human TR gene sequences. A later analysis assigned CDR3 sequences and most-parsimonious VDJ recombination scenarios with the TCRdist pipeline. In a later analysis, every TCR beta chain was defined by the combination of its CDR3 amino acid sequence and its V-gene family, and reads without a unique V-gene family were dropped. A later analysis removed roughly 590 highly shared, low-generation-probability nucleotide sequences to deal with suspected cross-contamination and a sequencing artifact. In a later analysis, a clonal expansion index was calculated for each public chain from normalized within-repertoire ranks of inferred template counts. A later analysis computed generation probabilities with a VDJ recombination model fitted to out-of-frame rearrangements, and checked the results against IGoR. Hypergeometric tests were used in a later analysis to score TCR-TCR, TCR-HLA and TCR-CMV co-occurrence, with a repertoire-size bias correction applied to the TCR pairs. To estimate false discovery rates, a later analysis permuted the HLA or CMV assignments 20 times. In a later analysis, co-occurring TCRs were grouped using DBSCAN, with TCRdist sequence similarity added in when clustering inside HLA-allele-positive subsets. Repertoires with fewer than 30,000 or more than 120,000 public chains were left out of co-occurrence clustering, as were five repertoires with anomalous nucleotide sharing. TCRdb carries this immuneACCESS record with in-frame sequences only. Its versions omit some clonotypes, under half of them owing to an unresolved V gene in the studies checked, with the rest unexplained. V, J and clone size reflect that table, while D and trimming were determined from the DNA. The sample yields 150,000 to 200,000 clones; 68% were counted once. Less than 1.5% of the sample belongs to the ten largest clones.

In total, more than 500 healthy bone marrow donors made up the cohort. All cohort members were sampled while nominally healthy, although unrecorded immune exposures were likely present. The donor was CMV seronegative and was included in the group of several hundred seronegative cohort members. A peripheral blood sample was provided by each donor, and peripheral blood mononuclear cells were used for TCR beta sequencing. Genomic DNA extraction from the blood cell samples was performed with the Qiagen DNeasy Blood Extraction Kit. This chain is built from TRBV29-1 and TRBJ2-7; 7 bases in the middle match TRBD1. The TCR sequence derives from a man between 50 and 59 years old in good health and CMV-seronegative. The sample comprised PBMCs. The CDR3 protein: CSAGDSYEQYF. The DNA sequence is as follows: TGCAGCGCTGGGGACAGCTACGAGCAGTACTTC.